This entry features one T cell receptor beta chain sequence. Its matching antigen is unknown. For sequencing, patients were chosen who had shown expansion of CD8+CD57+ cells by flow cytometry. The data were obtained in a study of CD8+CD57+ T cells in acquired aplastic anemia. Broader study findings: CD8+ Simpson's diversity did not differ significantly between patients and controls.

Germline V lookup: CDR1 LNHDA, CDR2 SQIVND (reference sequence). The CDR3 runs 12 residues. Profiling of TCR beta VDJ combinations and CDR3 sequences used genomic DNA as template. TCRdb recomputed calls from the reads with MiXCR, one row per CDR3 protein. The sample holds 200,000 to 250,000 distinct CDR3 sequences, over 55% seen once. The V call is TRBV19, the J call TRBJ2-7; possibly TRBD1 for D (8 bases). The sequenced material came from sorted CD4+, CD8+, or CD8+CD57+ T cells (not recorded which) from PBMCs. This receptor was identified in a human donor with aplastic anemia. The CDR3 DNA sequence: TGTGCTACGGGAGGACAGGGCTACGAGCAGTACTTC. It codes for CATGGQGYEQYF.